What follows are 31 T cell receptor beta chains derived from one specimen sequenced in a study of T cell responses to AZD1222 COVID-19 vaccine. Method: immunoSEQ multiplex PCR; TCRdb's copy keeps in-frame clones and lacks some. This sample carries roughly 200,000 clones, around nine tenths of them seen once, and the ten largest clones take roughly 4%. The sample consisted of peripheral blood, taken 28 days after the second dose of the MenACWY control vaccine. The receptors shown here come from an adult who received the MenACWY meningococcal vaccine as a control.

The chain employs TRBV19 and TRBJ1-2; D is undetermined. The V gene lost 9 bases and the J gene lost 3 bases, with 20 bases spanning the gap. CDR3 length: 15 residues. Germline V gene data show CDR1 as LNHDA and CDR2 as SQIVND (reference sequence). For the CDR3, the DNA is TGTGCCAGCCGCCACGGGAGGGCTGAAGACTATGGCTACACCTTC. This encodes CASRHGRAEDYGYTF.

This chain links TRBV4-2 with TRBJ1-5; D unclear. Germline V gene lookup returns CDR1 LGHNA and CDR2 YNFKEQ. The CDR3 length is 16 residues. V was shortened by 0 bases and J by 0 bases, with 9 bases between the two germline ends. CDR3: CASSQESDLSNQPQHF. CDR3 nucleotides: TGTGCCAGCAGCCAAGAATCAGACCTTAGCAATCAGCCCCAGCATTTT.

The chain is built from TRBV19 and TRBJ1-2, with 7 bases that match TRBD1. Unmatched junction bases numbered 6, after V lost 7 bases and J lost 4 bases. In germline, CDR1 is LNHDA, CDR2 SQIVND (reference sequence). The CDR3 is made up of 13 amino acids. The CDR3 nucleotides read TGTGCCAGTACTCTAAGACAGGGCTATGGCTACACCTTC. It encodes CASTLRQGYGYTF.

This clone was observed a single time. V usage is TRBV27 and J usage is TRBJ1-2, with 9 positions matching TRBD1. After removal of 4 bases from V and 4 bases from J, the junction contained 4 bases not matched to a gene. The CDR3 sequence is 14 residues long. Germline CDR1 and CDR2: MNHEY and SMNVEV (reference sequence). The CDR3 sequence is CASSSWGQGYGYTF. The CDR3 nucleotides read TGTGCCAGCAGTTCCTGGGGACAGGGCTATGGCTACACCTTC.

This chain joins TRBV14 and TRBJ2-7; 12 bases are a match to TRBD2. This CDR3 contains 14 residues. Germline trimming cut 4 bases from V and 7 bases from J; bases unmatched to any gene: 5. Germline V CDR1 and CDR2: SGHDN, FVKESK. CDR3 sequence: CASSPLLAGGEQYF. The CDR3 DNA is TGTGCCAGCAGCCCCCTTCTAGCGGGAGGGGAGCAGTACTTC.

This clone was observed a single time. The V and J genes are TRBV5-5 and TRBJ1-3, with D perhaps TRBD1 (5 bases). The CDR3 loop spans 15 amino acids. Germline lookup yields CDR1 SGHKS and CDR2 YYEKEE (reference sequence). V gave up 4 bases and J gave up 4 bases, with 15 bases separating them. CDR3 nucleotides: TGTGCCAGCAGCGTCGATCCAGGGTTAGGAAACACCATATATTTT. As protein: CASSVDPGLGNTIYF. The variable domain in full, with the rest retrieved from reference TRBV5-5 and TRBJ1-3, is DAGVTQSPTHLIKTRGQQVTLRCSPISGHKSVSWYQQVLGQGPQFIFQYYEKEERGRGNFPDRFSARQFPNYSSELNVNALLLGDSALYLCASSVDPGLGNTIYFGEGSWLTVV.

This clone has only one observation. The gene calls are TRBV10-2 and TRBJ2-4; D call uncertain. CDR1 is WSHSY and CDR2 is SAAADI in the germline V gene. The CDR3 runs 11 residues. Trimming removed 8 bases at V and 6 bases at J, with 8 bases between. The CDR3 spells CASQDGNIQYF. The CDR3 region has the DNA TGCGCCAGCCAGGACGGAAACATTCAGTACTTC.

This chain uses TRBV9 with TRBJ2-2; 12 nucleotides line up with TRBD2. This CDR3 comprises 16 residues. Germline CDR1 SGDLS, CDR2 YYNGEE. The ends lost 3 bases at V and 6 bases at J; junction bases unmatched: 6. CDR3 loop: CASSGPSGRAPGELFF. In DNA form, the CDR3 reads TGTGCCAGCAGCGGCCCTAGCGGGAGGGCCCCCGGGGAGCTGTTTTTT.

V and J are TRBV18 and TRBJ2-2; tentatively, D is TRBD2 (5 bases). CDR1 and CDR2 from the germline V gene are KGHSH and LQKENI. This CDR3 region has 13 residues. Deletions cut 3 bases from V and 6 bases from J, with 8 bases between. CDR3 region: CASSPRVSGELFF. CDR3 DNA: TGTGCCAGCTCACCGAGGGTATCCGGGGAGCTGTTTTTT.

In this sample, this clone turned up once. The chain recombines TRBV7-6 with TRBJ1-2; TRBD1 aligns across 8 bases. The CDR3 loop spans 16 amino acids. The J segment lost 2 bases and the V segment lost 7 bases, leaving 12 bases of the junction unmatched. CDR1 and CDR2 from the germline V gene are SGHVS and FNYEAQ. CDR3: CASTPADREDNYGYTF. The CDR3 nucleotides read TGTGCCAGCACCCCCGCGGACAGGGAGGACAACTATGGCTACACCTTC.

The chain is built from TRBV3-1 (or the pseudogene TRBV3-2) and TRBJ2-3, with 7 nucleotides matching TRBD2. V was pared by 5 bases and J by 6 bases, with 11 bases of the junction left unmatched. The germline V gene encodes CDR1 LGHDT and CDR2 YNNKEL (reference sequence). The CDR3 runs 15 residues. The CDR3 DNA reads as TGTGCCAGCAGCTTTCACCCTGGGGGGGAGGATACGCAGTATTTT. Its translation: CASSFHPGGEDTQYF.

V gene TRBV25-1 combines with J gene TRBJ2-2; D tentatively reads TRBD1 or TRBD2 (5 bases each). Germline CDR1 reads MGHDK; CDR2 reads SYGVNS. The CDR3 spans 16 residues. Trimming shortened V by 4 bases and J by 4 bases, and 16 bases separated the two germline ends. CDR3 amino acids: CASSGGSGRGTGELFF. The CDR3 nucleotides are TGTGCCAGCAGTGGGGGGAGCGGCCGCGGCACCGGGGAGCTGTTTTTT.

This chain joins TRBV11-2 and TRBJ2-3, with D possibly TRBD2 on 7 matching bases. Germline-derived CDR1 and CDR2 are SGHAT and FQNNGV. The length of the CDR3 is 15 residues. V lost 5 bases, J lost 4 bases, and 16 bases lay in between. The CDR3 coding sequence is TGTGCCAGCAGCACCAGAGGGGGAGGGCCAGATACGCAGTATTTT. Amino acid sequence: CASSTRGGGPDTQYF.

This clone was observed once. This chain uses TRBV30 with TRBJ2-1, with 14 positions matching TRBD2. V lost 2 bases to trimming and J lost 9 bases; unmatched junction nucleotides: 3. This CDR3 has 14 residues. Germline V gene data show CDR1 as GTSNPN and CDR2 as SVGIG (reference sequence). This CDR3 is CAWSRGTSGGEQFF. The DNA for the CDR3 is TGTGCCTGGAGTCGGGGGACTAGCGGGGGTGAGCAGTTCTTC.

This chain joins TRBV19 and TRBJ2-3; no firm D call. V was cut by 1 base and J by 4 bases, with 9 bases left in between. CDR1 LNHDA and CDR2 SQIVND come from the germline V gene (reference sequence). This CDR3 is built from 14 residues. CDR3 sequence: CASSIGDPSDTQYF. The CDR3 DNA sequence: TGTGCCAGTAGTATAGGAGACCCGTCAGATACGCAGTATTTT. The complete variable domain, with remaining parts taken from reference TRBV19 and TRBJ2-3, reads DGGITQSPKYLFRKEGQNVTLSCEQNLNHDAMYWYRQDPGQGLRLIYYSQIVNDFQKGDIAEGYSVSREKKESFPLTVTSAQKNPTAFYLCASSIGDPSDTQYFGPGTRLTVL.

V and J are TRBV3-1 (or the pseudogene TRBV3-2) and TRBJ1-2, with no clear D. In germline, CDR1 is LGHDT, CDR2 YNNKEL (reference sequence). The ends were cut back, 3 bases at V and 6 bases at J, with 11 bases in the middle. The CDR3 has 13 amino acids. The CDR3 region is CASSQLVGDGYTF. CDR3 nucleotide sequence: TGTGCCAGCAGCCAGTTAGTTGGGGATGGCTACACCTTC.

The chain employs TRBV15 and TRBJ2-1, with 13 bases lining up with TRBD2. The CDR3 extends over 15 amino acids. V dropped 9 bases and J dropped 7; count of bases not matched to a gene: 9. Germline V gene sequence: CDR1 LNHNV, CDR2 YYDKDF (reference sequence). This chain's CDR3 is CATRPGLAGLNEQFF. As DNA, the CDR3 is TGTGCCACTCGGCCGGGACTAGCGGGATTGAATGAGCAGTTCTTC.

This clone was counted only a few times. The V and J genes are TRBV13 and TRBJ1-6; tentatively, D is TRBD1 (5 bases). Germline V CDR1 and CDR2: PRHDT, FYEKMQ (reference sequence). Trimming removed 5 bases at V and 1 base at J, with 12 bases between. CDR3 length: 16 residues. CDR3 sequence: CASSQSWGSYNSPLHF. CDR3 nucleotides: TGTGCCAGCAGCCAAAGCTGGGGGTCCTATAATTCACCCCTCCACTTT.

On this clone: The DNA is omitted, as the CDR3 cannot be located on it reliably, and the CDR3 follows TCRdb's listing. V and J are TRBV24-1 and TRBJ2-2; TRBD2, the table's D call, was not compared with the DNA. Germline values: CDR1 KGHDR, CDR2 SFDVKD. The CDR3 spans 13 residues, counting both ends. The CDR3 here is CATSDFGAGELFF.

The chain has TRBV6-6 and TRBJ1-1; 7 nucleotides match TRBD1. Unmatched junction bases numbered 5, after V lost 5 bases and J lost 2 bases. Germline CDR1 MNHNY, CDR2 SVGAGI (reference sequence). The CDR3 runs to 14 residues. The CDR3 sequence is CASSLDRANTEAFF. The CDR3 DNA is TGTGCCAGCAGTCTAGACAGGGCTAACACTGAAGCTTTCTTT.

The V gene is TRBV9, the J gene TRBJ2-3; unclear D gene. In germline, CDR1 is SGDLS, CDR2 YYNGEE. V was shortened by 1 base and J by 2 bases, with 8 bases between the two germline ends. The CDR3 spans 14 residues. CDR3 DNA: TGTGCCAGCAGCGTAACCCACACCACAGATACGCAGTATTTT. This codes for CASSVTHTTDTQYF.

The rearrangement uses TRBV30 and TRBJ2-3, with 8 bases lining up with TRBD1. This CDR3 is 13 amino acids long. Germline values: CDR1 GTSNPN, CDR2 SVGIG (reference sequence). Trimming at V came to 7 bases and at J to 3 bases, leaving 6 bases not matched to a gene. Here the CDR3 reads CASRTGYTDTQYF. Here the CDR3 DNA reads TGTGCCTCCCGGACAGGGTATACAGATACGCAGTATTTT.

The CDR3 region has the DNA TGTGCTAGTGGCCCATCCCGGACAGTCTACCAAGAGACCCAGTACTTC. Its translation: CASGPSRTVYQETQYF. The chain is built from TRBV12-5 and TRBJ2-5; D might be TRBD1 (6 bases). V was pared by 6 bases and J by 0 bases, with 17 bases between. The CDR3 loop spans 16 amino acids. The germline CDR1 and CDR2 sequences are LGHNT and FRNRAP. The entire variable domain, with the rest obtained from reference TRBV12-5 and TRBJ2-5, is as follows: DARVTQTPRHKVTEMGQEVTMRCQPILGHNTVFWYRQTMMQGLELLAYFRNRAPLDDSGMPKDRFSAEMPDATLATLKIQPSEPRDSAVYFCASGPSRTVYQETQYFGPGTRLLVL.

The chain combines TRBV20-1 with TRBJ2-7; 9 bases map to TRBD2. The CDR3 spans 16 residues. Germline lookup yields CDR1 DFQATT and CDR2 SNEGSKA (reference sequence). With V trimmed by 3 bases and J by 0 bases, 9 bases remained unmatched. CDR3 sequence (DNA): TGCAGTGCTAGTGGAACCAGCGGGAGGCCCTCCTACGAGCAGTACTTC. It codes for CSASGTSGRPSYEQYF.

This clone appeared a single time. V usage is TRBV4-3 and J usage is TRBJ2-7, with D possibly TRBD1 on 6 matching bases. This CDR3 region has 15 residues. Germline CDR1 and CDR2: LGHNA and YSLEER. V was clipped by 0 bases and J by 1 base, with 10 bases between them. The CDR3 region is CASSQDGTPSYEQYF. The CDR3 coding sequence is TGCGCCAGCAGCCAAGATGGGACACCGTCCTACGAGCAGTACTTC.

The chain combines TRBV2 with TRBJ2-7, with unresolved D. CDR1 is SNHLY and CDR2 is FYNNEI in the germline V gene. This CDR3 contains 13 residues. Trimming took off 5 bases at V and 7 bases at J, with 15 bases between the two ends. The CDR3 loop is CASSFTIAEEQYF. Written as DNA, the CDR3 is TGTGCCAGCAGTTTCACGATCGCGGAGGAGCAGTACTTC. Drawing the rest from reference TRBV2 and TRBJ2-7, the complete variable domain is EPEVTQTPSHQVTQMGQEVILRCVPISNHLYFYWYRQILGQKVEFLVSFYNNEISEKSEIFDDQFSVERPDGSNFTLKIRSTKLEDSAMYFCASSFTIAEEQYFGPGTRLTVT.

The rearrangement uses TRBV7-2 and TRBJ2-7, with 7 bases lining up with TRBD1. In germline, CDR1 is SGHTA, CDR2 FQGNSA. The V segment lost 5 bases and the J segment 4 bases; nucleotides outside the gene matches: 17. The CDR3 totals 17 residues. The CDR3 region has the DNA TGTGCCAGCAGCGCGAGGACAGGCCTAACCACCCCTTACGAGCAGTACTTC. This encodes CASSARTGLTTPYEQYF.

V usage is TRBV4-1 and J usage is TRBJ1-1; 8 bases line up with TRBD1. Germline CDR1 MGHRA, CDR2 YSYEKL. The CDR3 is 16 amino acids. Trimming at V came to 2 bases and at J to 1 base, leaving 6 bases not matched to a gene. CDR3 bases: TGCGCCAGCAGCCAATTTTTTGGACAGGGGAACACTGAAGCTTTCTTT. Its translation: CASSQFFGQGNTEAFF.

The V call is TRBV9, the J call TRBJ2-7, with 7 bases aligning to TRBD1. The germline V gene encodes CDR1 SGDLS and CDR2 YYNGEE. The CDR3 is made up of 18 amino acids. Trimming took 4 bases from V and 2 from J; bases not matched to a gene: 18. The CDR3, as DNA: TGTGCCAGCAGCTTACGTCCCATTACAGGGGCGGAAACCTACGAGCAGTACTTC. Amino acid sequence: CASSLRPITGAETYEQYF.

The rearrangement links TRBV4-2 to TRBJ2-7, with 8 bases matching TRBD2. The CDR3 has 15 amino acids. Germline V gene data show CDR1 as LGHNA and CDR2 as YNFKEQ. J was trimmed by 4 bases and V by 0 bases; bases with no gene match: 5. The CDR3 nucleotides are TGTGCCAGCAGCCAAGAGGGCGGGAGGCAGTACGAGCAGTACTTC. Translating gives CASSQEGGRQYEQYF.

The chain links TRBV28 to TRBJ2-7, with 7 bases lining up with TRBD1. CDR3 length: 15 amino acids. Germline CDR1 and CDR2: MDHEN and SYDVKM. V gave up 5 bases and J gave up 3 bases; unmatched junction bases: 10. CDR3 DNA: TGTGCCAGCAGTCCGAGCACAGGGGCGTACTACGAGCAGTACTTC. Translated, it gives CASSPSTGAYYEQYF.